These T cell receptor beta chains were read from a single sample in a study of naive and memory T cell subsets. TCRdb independently ran MiXCR on the UMI-ligation and nested PCR reads; one entry per CDR3 protein. The data show about 150,000 distinct CDR3 sequences, over 20% seen once. Sequenced material: naive CD4+ T cells from blood. These TCRs come from a human donor in good health. CDR3s include the opening cysteine and the closing phenylalanine or tryptophan. Fields, in order: CDR3 protein, J gene, V gene.

cdr3_aa: CSARRGSDTQYF; j_call: TRBJ2-3; v_call: TRBV20-1
cdr3_aa: CASSLQTDTDTQYF; j_call: TRBJ2-3; v_call: TRBV5-1
cdr3_aa: CASRRQGIMYTEAFF; j_call: TRBJ1-1; v_call: TRBV5-1
cdr3_aa: CASSLHLNTGELFF; j_call: TRBJ2-2; v_call: TRBV25-1
cdr3_aa: CASSLYGSGHQPQHF; j_call: TRBJ1-5; v_call: TRBV5-4
cdr3_aa: CASSLGGGGGTDTQYF; j_call: TRBJ2-3; v_call: TRBV7-6
cdr3_aa: CASSHPMRAGATYEQYF; j_call: TRBJ2-7; v_call: TRBV3-1
cdr3_aa: CASSLEAARAEKLFF; j_call: TRBJ1-4; v_call: TRBV5-1
cdr3_aa: CASSPADRDNEQFF; j_call: TRBJ2-1; v_call: TRBV5-4
cdr3_aa: CKTGTGTYNEQFF; j_call: TRBJ2-1; v_call: TRBV20-1
cdr3_aa: CSVGIGTGSYEQYF; j_call: TRBJ2-7; v_call: TRBV29-1
cdr3_aa: CASSLVPVGGPGANVLTF; j_call: TRBJ2-6; v_call: TRBV5-1
cdr3_aa: CASSLPQGLHEQYF; j_call: TRBJ2-7; v_call: TRBV7-2
cdr3_aa: CATGLAGRAQYF; j_call: TRBJ2-7; v_call: TRBV28
cdr3_aa: CASSQEEGVSGRGETQYF; j_call: TRBJ2-5; v_call: TRBV4-2
cdr3_aa: CASSLGSGRLLGNEQFF; j_call: TRBJ2-1; v_call: TRBV4-1
cdr3_aa: CASSELIAKNIQYF; j_call: TRBJ2-4; v_call: TRBV7-8
cdr3_aa: CASSQDFRGANPDTQYF; j_call: TRBJ2-3; v_call: TRBV4-1
cdr3_aa: CASSHQGLNTEAFF; j_call: TRBJ1-1; v_call: TRBV3-1
cdr3_aa: CASRSRVSGANVLTF; j_call: TRBJ2-6; v_call: TRBV6-1
cdr3_aa: CSVVTAVHTEAFF; j_call: TRBJ1-1; v_call: TRBV29-1
cdr3_aa: CASSYLEEQFF; j_call: TRBJ2-1; v_call: TRBV6-5
cdr3_aa: CASSLGDRGFFGQFF; j_call: TRBJ2-1; v_call: TRBV28
cdr3_aa: CASSQGLPGSTDTQYF; j_call: TRBJ2-3; v_call: TRBV4-3
cdr3_aa: CASSFDFRLAGSF; j_call: TRBJ2-1; v_call: TRBV12-3/TRBV12-4
cdr3_aa: CASSPGTGGYQYF; j_call: TRBJ2-5; v_call: TRBV18
cdr3_aa: CAAMGVASGYTF; j_call: TRBJ1-2; v_call: TRBV30
cdr3_aa: CASSSFGSANYGYTF; j_call: TRBJ1-2; v_call: TRBV6-2/TRBV6-3
cdr3_aa: CSATKTSRYEQYF; j_call: TRBJ2-7; v_call: TRBV20-1
cdr3_aa: CASSRGQAGELSIF; j_call: TRBJ2-2; v_call: TRBV7-8
cdr3_aa: CSATNRGQYNEQFF; j_call: TRBJ2-1; v_call: TRBV20-1
cdr3_aa: CATLALIQETQYF; j_call: TRBJ2-5; v_call: TRBV25-1
cdr3_aa: CASSSDSSEQFF; j_call: TRBJ2-1; v_call: TRBV7-8
cdr3_aa: CASSLSRGPYNEQFF; j_call: TRBJ2-1; v_call: TRBV7-9
cdr3_aa: CAISGGGSSEQYF; j_call: TRBJ2-7; v_call: TRBV10-3
cdr3_aa: CASSVFPRASSDTEAFF; j_call: TRBJ1-1; v_call: TRBV9